The 13 T cell receptor beta chains below come from one sample, sequenced in a study of T-cell memory formation after mild COVID-19. Via MiXCR, TCRdb re-called the 5' RACE reads, giving one row per CDR3 protein. The sample lists 100,000 to 130,000 distinct CDR3 sequences; around 14% were seen once. Sequencing used PBMCs or a T cell subset sorted from them (not recorded which). Receptors originate from a man younger than 35 who had mild COVID-19 (a few samples of this study predate the infection). Cell type and time point are not known.

This clonotype was seen only a few times. CDR3: CASSQVPSGGDTQYF. CDR3 in DNA: TGCGCCAGCAGCCAAGTACCCAGCGGGGGTGATACGCAGTATTTT. The gene calls are TRBV4-1 and TRBJ2-3; 8 bases are shared with TRBD2. There are 15 residues in the CDR3. Germline trimming cut 1 base from V and 6 bases from J; bases unmatched to any gene: 6. Germline V gives CDR1 MGHRA, CDR2 YSYEKL.

Points on this clonotype: Given a much more abundant clone one base away, this may be a read error. This rearrangement joins TRBV15 to TRBJ2-3; D call uncertain. Germline V gene lookup returns CDR1 LNHNV and CDR2 YYDKDF (reference sequence). CDR3 size: 13 residues. Trimming removed 1 base from V and 5 bases from J, with 7 bases in between. DNA for the CDR3: TGTGCCACCAGCAGAGTTAGGGTAGATACGCAGTATTTT. This codes for CATSRVRVDTQYF. The complete variable domain, with remaining parts taken from reference TRBV15 and TRBJ2-3, reads DAMVIQNPRYQVTQFGKPVTLSCSQTLNHNVMYWYQQKSSQAPKLLFHYYDKDFNNEADTPDNFQSRRPNTSFCFLDIRSPGLGDTAMYLCATSRVRVDTQYFGPGTRLTVL.

In this sample, this clonotype is medium-sized. The J gene is TRBJ1-2, the V gene TRBV19; D is undetermined. The germline CDR1 and CDR2 sequences are LNHDA and SQIVND (reference sequence). The CDR3 runs to 13 residues. Between the trimmed V and J ends, which lost 6 bases and 7 bases, there was a span of 15 bases. Written as DNA, the CDR3 is TGTGCCAGTAGAAGATCCCCGATGGCTGGCTACACCTTC. This translates into CASRRSPMAGYTF.

This clonotype was recorded a few times. The rearrangement uses TRBV7-6 and TRBJ2-7; a possible D gene is TRBD1 (5 bases). The CDR3 extends over 12 amino acids. The germline CDR1 and CDR2 sequences are SGHVS and FNYEAQ. V was trimmed by 1 base and J by 6 bases, leaving 7 bases between them. The CDR3 DNA is TGTGCCAGCAGCTTAGTCCAGGGCGAGCAGTACGTC. Encoded protein: CASSLVQGEQYV.

In its sample, this clonotype was seen many times. This chain uses TRBV7-3 with TRBJ2-1; 8 bases agree with TRBD2. The V segment lost 0 bases and the J segment 7 bases; nucleotides outside the gene matches: 8. The CDR3 runs to 16 residues. The germline V gene has CDR1 SGHTA and CDR2 FQGTGA. The CDR3 bases are TGTGCCAGCAGCTTAACGGGCCAGCGGGGGTTGAATGAGCAGTTCTTC. It encodes CASSLTGQRGLNEQFF.

The table lists this clonotype with many counts. This rearrangement joins TRBV6-1 to TRBJ2-7; 7 bases match TRBD1. V lost 1 base and J lost 0; bases outside the gene matches: 0. Per the germline V gene, CDR1 is MNHNS and CDR2 is SASEGT. The CDR3 runs to 14 residues. CDR3 sequence reads: CASSEGDSSYEQYV. CDR3 nucleotides: TGTGCCAGCAGTGAAGGGGACAGCTCCTACGAGCAGTACGTC.

The rearrangement joins TRBV3-1 to TRBJ2-1; 15 nucleotides agree with TRBD2. This CDR3 contains 17 residues. V gave up 4 bases and J gave up 7 bases; unmatched junction bases: 8. From germline, CDR1 is LGHDT and CDR2 YNNKEL (reference sequence). For the CDR3, the DNA is TGTGCCAGCAGCCCCGGACTAGCGGGGGGGCCTTGGAATGAGCAGTTCTTC. Amino acids: CASSPGLAGGPWNEQFF.

The rearrangement links TRBV4-3 to TRBJ2-5; 14 nucleotides align to TRBD2. Trimming cost V 4 bases and J 5 bases; bases outside gene matches: 6. In germline, CDR1 is LGHNA, CDR2 YSLEER. The CDR3 length is 16 residues. CDR3 coding DNA: TGCGCCAGCAGCCCGGGACTAGCGGGAGCCCGGGAGACCCAGTACTTC. Translated: CASSPGLAGARETQYF.

This clonotype was seen a handful of times. This chain connects TRBV2 to TRBJ1-2, with no clear D. CDR1 is SNHLY and CDR2 is FYNNEI in the germline V gene. This CDR3 region has 11 residues. Trimming removed 8 bases at V and 8 bases at J, with 12 bases between. The CDR3: CASLEMRGYTF. The DNA of the CDR3 is TGTGCCAGCCTTGAAATGAGGGGCTACACCTTC.

The chain couples TRBV3-1 to TRBJ1-1; TRBD1 is a possible D gene (5 bases). Germline V gene data show CDR1 as LGHDT and CDR2 as YNNKEL (reference sequence). Deletions cut 5 bases from V and 1 base from J, with 11 bases between. This CDR3 region has 14 residues. The CDR3 region has the DNA TGTGCCAGCAGCTTGCGGGGACGGAACACTGAAGCTTTCTTT. Amino acids: CASSLRGRNTEAFF.

This clonotype was counted many times. V and J are TRBV6-1 and TRBJ1-5; possible D gene TRBD1, 5 bases. Germline V CDR1 and CDR2: MNHNS, SASEGT. Deletions cut 2 bases from V and 6 bases from J, with 17 bases between. The CDR3 has 16 amino acids. The CDR3 DNA follows: TGTGCCAGCAGTGAATGGGTCAGGGCGGCAAGTCAGCCCCAGCATTTT. Translating gives CASSEWVRAASQPQHF.

This rearrangement joins TRBV6-6 to TRBJ2-2; D may be TRBD1 (6 bases). The CDR3 is 12 amino acids. Trimming shortened V by 10 bases and J by 4 bases, and 10 bases separated the two germline ends. CDR1 and CDR2 (germline): MNHNY, SVGAGI (reference sequence). CDR3 bases: TGTGCCATTCAGGGGATCACCGGGGAGCTGTTTTTT. It yields the protein CAIQGITGELFF.

The V gene is TRBV7-9, the J gene TRBJ2-7, with 10 bases lining up with TRBD1. This CDR3 spans 19 amino acids. Per the germline V gene, CDR1 is SEHNR and CDR2 is FQNEAQ (reference sequence). The V and J ends lost 2 bases and 5 bases, in that order; junction bases with no gene match: 18. The CDR3: CASSLTTLTGGAFYDEQYF. Written as DNA, the CDR3 is TGTGCCAGCAGCTTAACGACCCTGACAGGGGGCGCATTTTATGACGAGCAGTACTTC.